The 10 T cell receptor beta chains below all came from one sample that was sequenced in a study of blood T cell repertoires in COVID-19. Measured with immunoSEQ multiplex PCR; TCRdb has only the in-frame clones, and not every one. The sample shows tens of thousands of clones, around nine tenths of them seen only once. Sequences were obtained from peripheral blood. These receptors were collected from a woman over 75 with active or convalescent COVID-19.

The rearrangement links TRBV4-1 to TRBJ1-5; D may be TRBD1 (5 bases). This CDR3 contains 14 residues. The V gene lost 1 base and the J gene lost 2 bases, with 6 bases spanning the gap. Germline values: CDR1 MGHRA, CDR2 YSYEKL. Here the CDR3 reads CASSQAGRNQPQHF. The CDR3 DNA reads as TGCGCCAGCAGCCAAGCAGGGCGCAATCAGCCCCAGCATTTT.

This chain connects TRBV30 to TRBJ1-2; a possible D gene is TRBD1 (5 bases). The germline V gene has CDR1 GTSNPN and CDR2 SVGIG (reference sequence). The CDR3 extends over 12 amino acids. V was trimmed by 4 bases and J by 3 bases, leaving 9 bases between them. CDR3: CAWKAGDYGYTF. As DNA, the CDR3 is TGTGCCTGGAAAGCGGGGGACTATGGCTACACCTTC.

This chain connects TRBV11-2 to TRBJ2-4; D possibly corresponds to TRBD1 (6 bases). V lost 4 bases and J lost 5, with 15 bases in between. The CDR3 sequence is 15 residues long. Germline CDR1 and CDR2: SGHAT and FQNNGV. The CDR3 sequence is CASSSGVGAQNIQYF. CDR3 coding DNA: TGTGCCAGCAGCTCCGGGGTGGGGGCCCAAAACATTCAGTACTTC.

The rearrangement links TRBV5-1 to TRBJ2-3; TRBD2 agrees at 8 bases. The V gene end was trimmed by 4 bases and the J gene end by 2 bases; junction bases not matched to a gene: 9. Per the germline V gene, CDR1 is SGHRS and CDR2 is YFSETQ. The CDR3 spans 16 residues. CDR3 bases: TGCGCCAGCAGCGCCGCTCCAGCGGGGGCCACAGATACGCAGTATTTT. Amino acid sequence: CASSAAPAGATDTQYF.

The CDR3 DNA is TGTGCCAAGGCCGGGACAGAGGCGGAGACCCAGTACTTC. Its translation: CAKAGTEAETQYF. The chain uses TRBV19 and TRBJ2-5, with 7 bases lining up with TRBD1. V trimming: 10 bases; J trimming: 5 bases; junction bases outside the gene matches: 10. The CDR3 contains 13 residues. From germline, CDR1 is LNHDA and CDR2 SQIVND (reference sequence).

The chain is built from TRBV5-1 and TRBJ2-1, with 9 bases that match TRBD1. J was trimmed by 8 bases and V by 5 bases; bases with no gene match: 11. CDR1 and CDR2 (germline): SGHRS, YFSETQ. CDR3 length: 15 residues. CDR3 residues: CASRYLGTGLDEQFF. The CDR3 region has the DNA TGCGCCAGCAGATACCTCGGGACAGGGCTAGATGAGCAGTTCTTC.

The chain couples TRBV3-1 (or the pseudogene TRBV3-2) to TRBJ1-1, with D maybe TRBD1 (6 bases). The V end was cut by 5 bases, the J end by 0 bases, with 13 bases between. Germline V CDR1 and CDR2: LGHDT, YNNKEL (reference sequence). This CDR3 spans 15 amino acids. Written as DNA, the CDR3 is TGTGCCAGCAGCGACGGGGACAAGATGAACACTGAAGCTTTCTTT. This codes for CASSDGDKMNTEAFF.

This sequence joins TRBV28 and TRBJ1-5, with a weak D call TRBD1 (5 bases). CDR3 length equals 12 residues. Germline V CDR1 and CDR2: MDHEN, SYDVKM. CDR3 loop: CASGGGNQPQHF. DNA for the CDR3: TGTGCGTCGGGGGGTGGCAATCAGCCCCAGCATTTT.

The chain links TRBV29-1 to TRBJ1-2; TRBD1 is a possible D gene (6 bases). Trimming cost V 2 bases and J 7 bases, with 17 bases left between them. CDR1 and CDR2 (germline): SQVTM, ANQGSEA. The CDR3 runs 14 residues. CDR3 nucleotide sequence: TGCAGCGTTGAATCTGGGGGCGCATGGGGTGGCTACACCTTC. Its translation is CSVESGGAWGGYTF.

The chain has TRBV6-5 and TRBJ1-4; TRBD1 aligns across 7 bases. V dropped 8 bases and J dropped 8; count of bases not matched to a gene: 11. Germline CDR1 reads MNHEY; CDR2 reads SVGAGI. This CDR3 comprises 14 residues. The CDR3 DNA sequence: TGTGCCAGCTGGAGTAGGGGGCGCCAGGAAAAACTGTTTTTT. Translation gives CASWSRGRQEKLFF.